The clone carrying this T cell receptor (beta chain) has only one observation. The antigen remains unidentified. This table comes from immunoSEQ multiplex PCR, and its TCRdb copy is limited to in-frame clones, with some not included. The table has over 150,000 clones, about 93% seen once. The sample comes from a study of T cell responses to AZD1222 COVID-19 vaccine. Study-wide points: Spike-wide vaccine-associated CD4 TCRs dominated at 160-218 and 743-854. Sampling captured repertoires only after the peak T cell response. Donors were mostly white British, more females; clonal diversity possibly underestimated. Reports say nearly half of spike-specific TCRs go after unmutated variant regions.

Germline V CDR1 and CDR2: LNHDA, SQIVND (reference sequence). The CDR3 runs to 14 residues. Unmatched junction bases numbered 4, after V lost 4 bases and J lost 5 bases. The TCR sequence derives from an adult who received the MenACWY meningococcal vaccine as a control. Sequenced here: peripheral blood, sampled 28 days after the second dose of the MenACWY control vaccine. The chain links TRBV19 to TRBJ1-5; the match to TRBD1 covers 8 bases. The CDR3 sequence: CASSKGQGHQPQHF. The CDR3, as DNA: TGTGCCAGTAGTAAAGGACAGGGCCATCAGCCCCAGCATTTT.